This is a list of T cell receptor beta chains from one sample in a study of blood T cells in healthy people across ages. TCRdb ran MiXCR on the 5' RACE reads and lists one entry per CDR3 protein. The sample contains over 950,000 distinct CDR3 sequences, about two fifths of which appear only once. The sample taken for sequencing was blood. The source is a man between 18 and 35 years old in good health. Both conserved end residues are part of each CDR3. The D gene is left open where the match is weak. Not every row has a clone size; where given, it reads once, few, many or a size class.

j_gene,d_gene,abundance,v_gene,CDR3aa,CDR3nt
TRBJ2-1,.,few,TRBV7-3,CASSLGHQNNEQFF,TGTGCCAGCAGCTTGGGACATCAAAACAATGAGCAGTTCTTC
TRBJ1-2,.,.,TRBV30,CAWCDRAGHYGYTF,TGTGCCTGGTGTGATAGGGCAGGGCACTATGGCTACACCTTC
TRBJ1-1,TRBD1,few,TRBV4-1,CASSTYRGVPEAFF,TGCGCCAGCTCTACCTACAGGGGGGTACCTGAAGCTTTCTTT
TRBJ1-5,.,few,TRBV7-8,CASSLGATGYSNQPQHF,TGTGCCAGCAGCTTAGGGGCAACAGGGTATAGCAATCAGCCCCAGCATTTT
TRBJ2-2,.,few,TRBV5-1,CASSSPNRARELFF,TGCGCCAGCAGCTCGCCTAACAGGGCCCGGGAGCTGTTTTTT
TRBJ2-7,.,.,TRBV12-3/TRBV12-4,CASSTRRSYEQYF,TGTGCCAGCAGTACAAGACGGTCCTACGAGCAGTACTTC
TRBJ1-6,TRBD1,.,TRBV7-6,CASSKGAGGDNSPLHF,TGTGCCAGCAGCAAGGGGGCAGGGGGGGATAATTCACCCCTCCACTTT
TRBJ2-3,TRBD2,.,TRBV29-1,CSFLTSGGGLTDTQYF,TGCAGCTTCTTGACTAGCGGGGGTGGTTTGACAGATACGCAGTATTTT
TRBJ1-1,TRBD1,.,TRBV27,CASSTRGTNTEAFF,TGTGCCAGCAGCACCAGGGGGACGAACACTGAAGCTTTCTTT
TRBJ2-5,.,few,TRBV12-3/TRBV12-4,CASSWEVETQYF,TGTGCCAGCAGTTGGGAGGTAGAGACCCAGTACTTC